This T cell receptor beta chain was sequenced in a study of graft-versus-host responses after intestinal transplantation. Study context: All recipients were given anti-thymocyte globulin induction, and tacrolimus and steroids were then administered for around three years.

V was shortened by 8 bases and J by 3 bases, with 8 bases between the two germline ends. Germline V lookup: CDR1 MGHRA, CDR2 YSYEKL. This CDR3 comprises 11 residues. Assay: immunoSEQ multiplex PCR; the TCRdb copy retains only in-frame clones and omits some. The sample holds over 90,000 clones, more than 85% seen once. Comment on this clone: Its target is unknown.

The study's findings and limits: An association linked early post-transplant HvG declines with peak circulating GvH clone levels. GvH clones detected in recipient marrow included some appearing first in ileum or blood. Some patients had graft-donor T cell macrochimerism, and their allografts showed high graft-versus-host to host-versus-graft clonal ratios.

The material was unstimulated CD8+ T cells sorted from spleen or lymph node cells, obtained before intestinal transplant. This receptor was identified in a human donor who received an intestinal transplant. The V call is TRBV4-1, the J call TRBJ2-7, with D possibly matching TRBD2 (5 bases). CDR3 residues: CASRAGYEQYF. As DNA, the CDR3 is TGCGCCAGCCGGGCGGGCTACGAGCAGTACTTC.